The 19 T cell receptor beta chains reported below all come from one sample, sequenced in a study of graft-versus-host responses after intestinal transplantation. Produced via immunoSEQ multiplex PCR; TCRdb's table is partial and in-frame only. The sample has about 83,000 clones; roughly 89% are singletons. These receptors have no identified antigens. The material was unstimulated CD4+ T cells sorted from spleen or lymph node cells, obtained before intestinal transplant. Receptors originate from a human donor who received an intestinal transplant.

The chain uses TRBV6-1 and TRBJ2-1, with TRBD1 matching over 8 bases. J gave up 9 bases and V 4 bases, and 11 bases lay outside the gene matches. The CDR3 covers 15 residues. The V gene's germline CDR1 is MNHNS and CDR2 SASEGT. CDR3 nucleotides: TGTGCCAGCAGTGCGTCAGGGGGCTTCGATACTGAGCAGTTCTTC. Protein product: CASSASGGFDTEQFF.

The chain joins TRBV6-4 to TRBJ2-5; no definite D call. Germline lookup yields CDR1 MRHNA and CDR2 SNTAGT. The V end was cut by 4 bases, the J end by 4 bases, with 10 bases between. This CDR3 contains 13 residues. In DNA, the CDR3 is TGTGCCAGCAGTGCCCATAGTGGAGAGACCCAGTACTTC. Its translation is CASSAHSGETQYF.

The table lists this clone with a count of one. This chain joins TRBV7-8 and TRBJ1-5; 9 bases match TRBD1. Trimming at V came to 4 bases and at J to 7 bases, leaving 8 bases not matched to a gene. CDR1 is SGHVS and CDR2 is FQNEAQ in the germline V gene. CDR3 length: 15 residues. The CDR3 region is CASSWDRAVGQPQHF. In DNA, the CDR3 is TGTGCCAGCAGCTGGGACAGGGCTGTGGGGCAGCCCCAGCATTTT.

V is TRBV2 and J is TRBJ1-5; 7 positions match TRBD1. The germline V gene has CDR1 SNHLY and CDR2 FYNNEI. Trimming took 4 bases from V and 0 from J; bases not matched to a gene: 6. CDR3 length equals 16 residues. CDR3 nucleotide sequence: TGTGCCAGCAGTGGAGCAGGGGGATATAGCAATCAGCCCCAGCATTTT. Translating it yields CASSGAGGYSNQPQHF.

This chain links TRBV10-3 with TRBJ2-2, with D hard to call. Germline CDR1 reads ENHRY; CDR2 reads SYGVKD. Trimming shortened V by 4 bases and J by 5 bases, and 5 bases separated the two germline ends. The CDR3 length is 12 residues. The CDR3 spells CAISAGTGELFF. CDR3 bases: TGTGCCATCAGTGCCGGGACCGGGGAGCTGTTTTTT.

J is TRBJ1-1 and V is TRBV28; 7 nucleotides line up with TRBD1. The CDR3 sequence is 14 residues long. With V trimmed by 6 bases and J by 6 bases, 10 bases remained unmatched. Germline lookup yields CDR1 MDHEN and CDR2 SYDVKM. CDR3 region: CASRATGFSSEAFF. The CDR3 bases are TGTGCCAGCAGAGCGACAGGGTTCAGCTCTGAAGCTTTCTTT.

This clone was seen more than once but under ten times. The chain is built from TRBV6-6 and TRBJ1-5, with D possibly being TRBD1 (6 bases). Germline V gene data show CDR1 as MNHNY and CDR2 as SVGAGI (reference sequence). There are 13 residues in the CDR3. The V end lost 6 bases, the J end lost 6 bases, and 12 bases lay between the germline ends. The CDR3 loop is CASSQQGPQPQHF. CDR3 nucleotides: TGTGCCAGCAGCCAACAGGGTCCTCAGCCCCAGCATTTT.

This chain connects TRBV20-1 to TRBJ2-7; the D is unclear. V lost 4 bases and J 6 bases, leaving 7 bases between the germline ends. The germline V gene encodes CDR1 DFQATT and CDR2 SNEGSKA (reference sequence). The CDR3 has 10 amino acids. CDR3 residues: CSATTGEQYF. CDR3 sequence (DNA): TGCAGTGCTACCACCGGCGAGCAGTACTTC.

This clone was seen a few times. V usage is TRBV19 and J usage is TRBJ1-5; tentative D call: TRBD1 (5 bases). This CDR3 region has 14 residues. Germline values: CDR1 LNHDA, CDR2 SQIVND (reference sequence). Trimming left V 2 bases short and J 8 bases short, with 13 bases between. The DNA of the CDR3 is TGTGCCAGTAGTATATCCGTTGGGGGGGAGCCCCAGCATTTT. Amino acids: CASSISVGGEPQHF.

This clone came up a few times. This rearrangement joins TRBV6-6 to TRBJ1-5; TRBD1 might be the D (5 bases). This CDR3 region has 14 residues. V was pared by 2 bases and J by 7 bases, with 12 bases between. Per germline, CDR1 MNHNY and CDR2 SVGAGI (reference sequence). The CDR3 protein is CASSYIGTGQPQHF. The CDR3 region has the DNA TGTGCCAGCAGTTACATCGGGACTGGCCAGCCCCAGCATTTT.

As DNA, the CDR3 is TGTGCCAGCAGCCCCCAGGGGGGAAACGTCGGGCAGTACTTC. Translating it yields CASSPQGGNVGQYF. This chain connects TRBV5-5 to TRBJ2-7; a possible D gene is TRBD1 (7 bases). Germline values: CDR1 SGHKS, CDR2 YYEKEE (reference sequence). This CDR3 spans 14 amino acids. Trimming removed 4 bases at V and 9 bases at J, with 20 bases between.

This chain links TRBV5-1 with TRBJ1-3; maybe TRBD1 (5 bases). The V and J ends lost 7 bases and 4 bases respectively, with 12 bases between them. Looked up from germline, CDR1 is SGHRS and CDR2 is YFSETQ. CDR3 length: 13 residues. The CDR3 region has the DNA TGCGCCAGCTTCCGGGCAGGGGGAAACACCATATATTTT. This sequence encodes CASFRAGGNTIYF.

The chain has TRBV6-5 and TRBJ1-5, with 8 nucleotides matching TRBD1. From germline, CDR1 is MNHEY and CDR2 SVGAGI. V shed 4 bases and J 2 bases; nucleotides not matched to a gene: 4. The CDR3 length is 15 residues. The CDR3 loop reads CASSSGGVGNQPQHF. The DNA of the CDR3 is TGTGCCAGCAGTTCAGGGGGCGTAGGCAATCAGCCCCAGCATTTT.

This clone was counted once. The rearrangement uses TRBV6-5 and TRBJ2-7, with D possibly being TRBD1 (6 bases). Germline CDR1 and CDR2: MNHEY and SVGAGI. Between the trimmed V and J ends, which lost 6 bases and 7 bases, there was a span of 13 bases. The CDR3 runs to 12 residues. CDR3: CASRPQGGEQYF. CDR3 in DNA: TGTGCCAGCAGACCACAGGGTGGGGAGCAGTACTTC.

For this clone: A read error is likely, as this CDR3 ends without the conserved phenylalanine or tryptophan. The chain has TRBV6-1 and TRBJ1-2, with 9 bases matching TRBD1. The trim removed 2 bases at V and 4 bases at J, leaving 8 bases unmatched. Germline assignment: CDR1 MNHNS and CDR2 SASEGT. The CDR3 has 16 residues. CDR3 protein: CASSEIGWDRVYGYTL. CDR3 DNA: TGTGCCAGCAGTGAAATAGGTTGGGACAGGGTCTATGGCTACACCCTC.

The chain couples TRBV28 to TRBJ2-7; D is ambiguous. This CDR3 spans 20 amino acids. The germline CDR1 and CDR2 sequences are MDHEN and SYDVKM. The ends were cut back, 4 bases at V and 0 bases at J, with 28 bases in the middle. The CDR3 DNA follows: TGTGCCAGCAGTTCACTACCCGAGGAAGGCGTTGGCGGTCGCTCCTACGAGCAGTACTTC. Its translation: CASSSLPEEGVGGRSYEQYF.

The V call is TRBV28, the J call TRBJ2-5; tentatively, D is TRBD1 (6 bases). This CDR3 is 15 amino acids long. Germline-derived CDR1 and CDR2 are MDHEN and SYDVKM. The ends were cut back, 6 bases at V and 1 base at J, with 15 bases in the middle. CDR3 amino acids: CASSATGPLQETQYF. In DNA, the CDR3 is TGTGCCAGCAGCGCGACAGGACCCCTCCAAGAGACCCAGTACTTC.

CDR3 region: CASSFYSRTGTEAFF. As DNA, the CDR3 is TGTGCCAGCAGTTTTTACTCCCGTACGGGAACTGAAGCTTTCTTT. V is TRBV28 and J is TRBJ1-1; D not resolved. Germline values: CDR1 MDHEN, CDR2 SYDVKM. This CDR3 is 15 amino acids long. The V and J ends lost 3 bases and 5 bases respectively, with 16 bases between them.

V is TRBV30 and J is TRBJ1-3, with D uncertain. Deletions cut 0 bases from V and 0 bases from J, with 12 bases between. Germline values: CDR1 GTSNPN, CDR2 SVGIG (reference sequence). The CDR3 sequence is 16 residues long. CDR3 residues: CAWSVVTAFSGNTIYF. For the CDR3, the DNA is TGTGCCTGGAGTGTAGTAACAGCCTTCTCTGGAAACACCATATATTTT. Based on the CDR3 plus reference TRBV30 and TRBJ1-3, the full variable domain is SQTIHQWPATLVQPVGSPLSLECTVEGTSNPNLYWYRQAAGRGLQLLFYSVGIGQISSEVPQNLSASRPQDRQFILSSKKLLLSDSGFYLCAWSVVTAFSGNTIYFGEGSWLTVV.